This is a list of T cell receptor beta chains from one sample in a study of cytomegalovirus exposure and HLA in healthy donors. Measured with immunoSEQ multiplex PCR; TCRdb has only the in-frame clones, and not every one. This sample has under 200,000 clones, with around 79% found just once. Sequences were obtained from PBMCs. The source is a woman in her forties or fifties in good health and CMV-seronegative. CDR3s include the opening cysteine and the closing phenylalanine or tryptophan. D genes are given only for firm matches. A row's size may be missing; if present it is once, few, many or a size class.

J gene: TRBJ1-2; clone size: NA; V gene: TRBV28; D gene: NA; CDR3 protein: CASSLQSFAGGYTF; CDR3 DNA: TGTGCCAGCAGCTTACAATCGTTTGCGGGGGGCTACACCTTC
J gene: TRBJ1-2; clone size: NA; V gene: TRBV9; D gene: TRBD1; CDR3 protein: CASSVDPGQGLNYGYTF; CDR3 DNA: TGTGCCAGCAGCGTAGACCCTGGACAGGGTTTGAACTATGGCTACACCTTC
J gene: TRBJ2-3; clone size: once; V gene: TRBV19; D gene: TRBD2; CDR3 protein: CASSSRTSGSYADTQYF; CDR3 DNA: TGTGCCAGTAGTTCCAGGACTAGCGGGAGTTATGCAGATACGCAGTATTTT
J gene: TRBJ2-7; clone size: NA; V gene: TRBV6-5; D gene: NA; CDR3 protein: CASSYFVADEQYF; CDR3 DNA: TGTGCCAGCAGTTATTTTGTAGCAGACGAGCAGTACTTC
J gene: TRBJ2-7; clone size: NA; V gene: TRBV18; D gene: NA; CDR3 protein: CASSPSSGRPYEQYF; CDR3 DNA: TGTGCCAGCTCACCGTCATCGGGGAGGCCCTACGAGCAGTACTTC
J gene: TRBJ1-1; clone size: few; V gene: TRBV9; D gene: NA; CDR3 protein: CASSVQLDTEAFF; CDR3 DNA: TGTGCCAGCAGCGTACAACTGGACACTGAAGCTTTCTTT
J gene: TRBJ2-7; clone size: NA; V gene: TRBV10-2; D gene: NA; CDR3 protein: CASSDRRGKGSYEQYF; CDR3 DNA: TGCGCCAGCAGTGATCGGCGGGGCAAGGGCTCCTACGAGCAGTACTTC
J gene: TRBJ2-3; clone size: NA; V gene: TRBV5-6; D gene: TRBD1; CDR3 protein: CASSFGTGGAFATQYF; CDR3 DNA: TGTGCCAGCAGCTTTGGGACAGGGGGCGCATTTGCTACGCAGTATTTT
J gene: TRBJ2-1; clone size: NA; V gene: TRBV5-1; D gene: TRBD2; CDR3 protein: CASSAGLAEEAPDGFF; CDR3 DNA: TGCGCCAGCAGCGCGGGACTAGCGGAAGAAGCCCCCGATGGTTTCTTC
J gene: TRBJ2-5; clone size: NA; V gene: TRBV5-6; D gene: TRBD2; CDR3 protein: CASSPRLAGETQYF; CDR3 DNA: TGTGCCAGCAGCCCAAGACTAGCGGGGGAGACCCAGTACTTC
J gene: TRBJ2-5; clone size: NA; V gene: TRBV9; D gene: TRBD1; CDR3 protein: CASSVQGAEETQYF; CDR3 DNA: TGTGCCAGCAGCGTCCAGGGGGCGGAAGAGACCCAGTACTTC
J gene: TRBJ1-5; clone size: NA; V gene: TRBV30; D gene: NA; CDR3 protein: CAWSVISNQPQHF; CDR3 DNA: TGTGCCTGGAGTGTCATTAGCAATCAGCCCCAGCATTTT
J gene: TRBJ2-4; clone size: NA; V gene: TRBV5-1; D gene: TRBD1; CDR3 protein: CASSGGQLNIQYF; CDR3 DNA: TGCGCCAGCAGCGGGGGACAGCTTAACATTCAGTACTTC
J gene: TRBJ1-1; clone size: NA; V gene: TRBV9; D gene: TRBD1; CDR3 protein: CASRSGQGTMNTEAFF; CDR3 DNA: TGTGCCAGCAGATCGGGACAGGGGACCATGAACACTGAAGCTTTCTTT
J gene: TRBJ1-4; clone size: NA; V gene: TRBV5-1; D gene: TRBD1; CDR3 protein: CASRPGTGGGNEKLFF; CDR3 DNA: TGCGCCAGCAGACCCGGGACAGGGGGAGGTAATGAAAAACTGTTTTTT
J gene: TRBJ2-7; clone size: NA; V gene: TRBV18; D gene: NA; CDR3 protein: CASSPSQIYEQYF; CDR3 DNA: TGTGCCAGCTCACCATCTCAGATCTACGAGCAGTACTTC
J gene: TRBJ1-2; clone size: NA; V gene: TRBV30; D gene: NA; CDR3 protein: CAWSATSVGYGYTF; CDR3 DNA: TGTGCCTGGAGTGCGACTTCGGTCGGGTATGGCTACACCTTC
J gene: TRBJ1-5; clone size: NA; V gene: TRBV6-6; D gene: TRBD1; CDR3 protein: CASSYTGDQPQHF; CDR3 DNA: TGTGCCAGCAGTTACACAGGGGATCAACCCCAGCATTTT
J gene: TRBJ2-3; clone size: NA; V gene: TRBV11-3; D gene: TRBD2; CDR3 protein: CASSLGRTSGDTDTQYF; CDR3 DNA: TGTGCCAGCAGCTTAGGCCGGACTAGCGGGGACACAGATACGCAGTATTTT
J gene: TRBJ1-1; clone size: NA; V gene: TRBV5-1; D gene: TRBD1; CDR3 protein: CASSLAGGENTEAFF; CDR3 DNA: TGCGCCAGCAGCTTGGCAGGGGGCGAGAACACTGAAGCTTTCTTT
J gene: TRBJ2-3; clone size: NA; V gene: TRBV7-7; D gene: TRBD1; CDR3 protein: CASSKGQGRTDTQYF; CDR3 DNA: TGTGCTAGCAGCAAAGGACAGGGGCGCACAGATACGCAGTATTTT
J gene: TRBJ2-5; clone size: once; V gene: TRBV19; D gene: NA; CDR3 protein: CASSTYSLQETQYF; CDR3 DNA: TGTGCCAGTAGTACGTATAGCCTCCAAGAGACCCAGTACTTC
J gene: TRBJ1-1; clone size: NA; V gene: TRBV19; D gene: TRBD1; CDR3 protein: CASSTRDSSGTEAFF; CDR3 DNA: TGTGCCAGTAGCACCAGGGACAGCAGCGGGACTGAAGCTTTCTTT
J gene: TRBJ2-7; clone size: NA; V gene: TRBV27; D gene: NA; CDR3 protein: CASSLHRGGTYEQYF; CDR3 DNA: TGTGCCAGCAGTTTACACAGGGGGGGCACCTACGAGCAGTACTTC
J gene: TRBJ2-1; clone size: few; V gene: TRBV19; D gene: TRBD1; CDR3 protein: CASSIKTGGSHEQFF; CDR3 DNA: TGTGCCAGTAGTATTAAGACAGGGGGGAGTCATGAGCAGTTCTTC
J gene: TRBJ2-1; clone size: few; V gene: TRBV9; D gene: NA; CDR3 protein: CASSVALGGSYNEQFF; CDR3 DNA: TGTGCCAGCAGCGTAGCCCTCGGGGGTTCCTACAATGAGCAGTTCTTC
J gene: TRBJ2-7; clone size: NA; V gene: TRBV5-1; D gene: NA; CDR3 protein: CASSLSPYEQYF; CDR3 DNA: TGCGCCAGCAGCTTGAGTCCCTACGAGCAGTACTTC
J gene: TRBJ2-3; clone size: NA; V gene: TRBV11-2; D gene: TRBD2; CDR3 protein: CASSLVVSGRGADTQYF; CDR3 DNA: TGTGCCAGCAGCTTAGTGGTTAGCGGGAGGGGAGCAGATACGCAGTATTTT
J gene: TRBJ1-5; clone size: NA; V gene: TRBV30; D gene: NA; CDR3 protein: CAWSVKRALNQPQHF; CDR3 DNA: TGTGCCTGGAGTGTAAAGAGGGCCCTCAATCAGCCCCAGCATTTT
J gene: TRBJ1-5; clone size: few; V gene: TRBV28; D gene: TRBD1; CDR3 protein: CASSFSPKTGGGVSNQPQHF; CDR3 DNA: TGTGCCAGCAGTTTTTCCCCCAAAACAGGGGGCGGTGTGAGCAATCAGCCCCAGCATTTT
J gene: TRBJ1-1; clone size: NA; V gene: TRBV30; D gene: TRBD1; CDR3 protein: CAWSGQGDTEAFF; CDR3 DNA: TGTGCCTGGAGCGGACAGGGTGACACTGAAGCTTTCTTT
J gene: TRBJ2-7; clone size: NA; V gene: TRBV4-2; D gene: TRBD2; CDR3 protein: CASSQVEVRRGLDF; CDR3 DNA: TGTGCCAGCAGCCAAGTGGAGGTACGGAGGGGACTAGACTTC
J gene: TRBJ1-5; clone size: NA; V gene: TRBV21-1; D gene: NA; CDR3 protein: CASSKGPWGHPPQHSNQPQHF; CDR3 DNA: TGTGCCAGCAGCAAAGGCCCGTGGGGACATCCCCCACAACATAGCAATCAGCCCCAGCATTTT
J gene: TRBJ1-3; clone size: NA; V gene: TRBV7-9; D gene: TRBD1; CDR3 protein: CASSRWGQLSGNTIYF; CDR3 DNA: TGTGCCAGCAGCCGCTGGGGACAGCTCTCTGGAAACACCATATATTTT
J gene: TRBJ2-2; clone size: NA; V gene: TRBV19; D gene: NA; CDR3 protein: CASSIVEEGNGELFF; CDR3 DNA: TGTGCCAGTAGTATAGTTGAGGAGGGGAACGGGGAGCTGTTTTTT
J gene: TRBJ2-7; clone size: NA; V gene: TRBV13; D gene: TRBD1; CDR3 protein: CASSQRDRGTYYEQYF; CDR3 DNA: TGTGCCAGCAGCCAACGGGACAGGGGGACATACTACGAGCAGTACTTC
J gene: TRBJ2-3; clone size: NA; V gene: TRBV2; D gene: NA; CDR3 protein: CASSEASRGDTQYF; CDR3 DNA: TGTGCCAGCAGTGAAGCTTCCCGGGGAGATACGCAGTATTTT
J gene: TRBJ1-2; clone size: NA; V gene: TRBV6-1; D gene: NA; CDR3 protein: CASSSSGHHYGYTF; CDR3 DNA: TGTGCCAGCAGCTCATCTGGACATCACTATGGCTACACCTTC
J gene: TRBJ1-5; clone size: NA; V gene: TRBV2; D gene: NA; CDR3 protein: CASSMDSISNQPQHF; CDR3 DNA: TGTGCCAGCAGTATGGACAGTATTAGCAATCAGCCCCAGCATTTT
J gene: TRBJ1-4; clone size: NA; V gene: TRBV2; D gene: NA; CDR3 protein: CASSEAGAAEKLFF; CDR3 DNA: TGTGCCAGCAGCGAGGCCGGAGCGGCTGAAAAACTGTTTTTT
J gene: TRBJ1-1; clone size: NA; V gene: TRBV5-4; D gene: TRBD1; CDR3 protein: CASSLDLRDSEAFF; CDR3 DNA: TGTGCCAGCAGCTTGGACCTCCGGGACAGCGAAGCTTTCTTT
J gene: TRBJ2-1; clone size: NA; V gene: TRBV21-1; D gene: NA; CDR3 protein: CASSKGNRLAGGYNEQFF; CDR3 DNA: TGTGCCAGCAGCAAAGGGAACCGACTAGCGGGGGGTTACAATGAGCAGTTCTTC
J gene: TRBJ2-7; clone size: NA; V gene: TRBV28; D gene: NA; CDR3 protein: CASSLLRDEQYF; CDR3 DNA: TGTGCCAGCAGTTTACTCAGGGACGAGCAGTACTTC
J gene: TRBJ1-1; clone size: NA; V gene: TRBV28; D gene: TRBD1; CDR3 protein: CASSPRQGWDTEAFF; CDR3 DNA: TGTGCCAGCAGTCCTCGACAGGGGTGGGACACTGAAGCTTTCTTT
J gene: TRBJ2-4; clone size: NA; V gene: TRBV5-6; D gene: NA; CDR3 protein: CASSLGGGRQGNIQYF; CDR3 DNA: TGTGCCAGCAGCTTGGGAGGTGGCCGCCAGGGAAACATTCAGTACTTC
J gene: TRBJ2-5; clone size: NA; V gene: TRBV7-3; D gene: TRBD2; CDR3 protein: CASSPGGEETQYF; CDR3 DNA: TGTGCCAGCAGTCCTGGGGGGGAAGAGACCCAGTACTTC
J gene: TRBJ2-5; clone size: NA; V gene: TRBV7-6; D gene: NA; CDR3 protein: CASSFAATDPGETQYF; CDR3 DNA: TGTGCCAGCAGTTTCGCAGCGACAGATCCCGGCGAGACCCAGTACTTC
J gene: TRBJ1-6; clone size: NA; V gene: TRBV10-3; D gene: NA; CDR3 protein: CAISEGPNSPLHF; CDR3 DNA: TGTGCCATCAGTGAGGGCCCTAATTCACCCCTCCACTTT
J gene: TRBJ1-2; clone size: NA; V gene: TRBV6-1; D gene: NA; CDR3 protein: CASSVTGTNYGYTF; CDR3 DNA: TGTGCCAGCAGCGTGACCGGGACTAACTATGGCTACACCTTC
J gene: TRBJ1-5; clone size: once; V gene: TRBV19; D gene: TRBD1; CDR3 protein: CASRPQGFGNQPQHF; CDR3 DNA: TGTGCCAGTAGACCACAGGGGTTTGGCAATCAGCCCCAGCATTTT
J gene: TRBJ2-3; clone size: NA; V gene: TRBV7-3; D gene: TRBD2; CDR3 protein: CASSRLAGHTDTQYF; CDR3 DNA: TGTGCCAGCAGCCGACTAGCGGGACACACAGATACGCAGTATTTT
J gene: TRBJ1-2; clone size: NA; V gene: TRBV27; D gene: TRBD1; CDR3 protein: CASYRQGVSGGYTF; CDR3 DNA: TGTGCCAGCTACCGACAGGGCGTTTCGGGCGGCTACACCTTC
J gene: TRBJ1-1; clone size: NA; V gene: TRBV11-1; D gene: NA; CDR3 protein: CASSLVRRGDEAFF; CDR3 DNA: TGTGCCAGCAGCTTAGTTCGTCGGGGAGATGAAGCTTTCTTT
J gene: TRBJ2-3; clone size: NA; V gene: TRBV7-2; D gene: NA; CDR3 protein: CASSPAGVRGTDTQYF; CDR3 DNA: TGTGCCAGCAGCCCCGCCGGGGTAAGGGGCACAGATACGCAGTATTTT
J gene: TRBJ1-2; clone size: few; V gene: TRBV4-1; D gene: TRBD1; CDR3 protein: CASSRAGQGGGYTF; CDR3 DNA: TGCGCCAGCAGCCGCGCGGGACAGGGGGGGGGCTACACCTTC
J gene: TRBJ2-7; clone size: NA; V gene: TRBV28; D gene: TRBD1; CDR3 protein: CASKLGIRQGYEQYF; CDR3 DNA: TGTGCCAGCAAACTAGGGATAAGACAGGGCTACGAGCAGTACTTC
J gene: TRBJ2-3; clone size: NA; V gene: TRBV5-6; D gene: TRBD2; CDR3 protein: CASSPSLAGGADTQYF; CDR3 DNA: TGTGCCAGCAGTCCGTCCCTAGCGGGAGGAGCAGATACGCAGTATTTT